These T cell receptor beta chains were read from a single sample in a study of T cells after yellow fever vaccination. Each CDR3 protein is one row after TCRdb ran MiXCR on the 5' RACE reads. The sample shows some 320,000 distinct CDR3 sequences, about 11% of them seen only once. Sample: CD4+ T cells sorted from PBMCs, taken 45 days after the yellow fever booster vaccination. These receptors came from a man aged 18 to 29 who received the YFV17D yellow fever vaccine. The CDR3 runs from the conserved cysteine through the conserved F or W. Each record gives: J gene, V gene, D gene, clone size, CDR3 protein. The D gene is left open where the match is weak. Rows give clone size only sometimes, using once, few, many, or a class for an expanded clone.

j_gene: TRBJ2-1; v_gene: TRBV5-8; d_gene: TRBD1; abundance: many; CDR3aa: CASSLGQGVHNEQFF
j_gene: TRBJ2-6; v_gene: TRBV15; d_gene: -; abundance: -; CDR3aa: CATSRDPGANVLTF
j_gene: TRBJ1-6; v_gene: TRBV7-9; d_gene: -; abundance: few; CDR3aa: CASSREYNSPLHF
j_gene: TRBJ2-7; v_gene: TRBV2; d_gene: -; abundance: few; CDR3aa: CASSRTEDEQYF
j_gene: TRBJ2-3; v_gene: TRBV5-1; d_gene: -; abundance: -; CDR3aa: CASTNYGTDTQYF
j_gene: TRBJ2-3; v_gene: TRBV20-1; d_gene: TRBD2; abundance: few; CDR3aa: CSARPGIQAGGADTQYF
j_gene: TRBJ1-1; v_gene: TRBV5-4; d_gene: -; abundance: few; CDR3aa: CASSLQGPPEAFF
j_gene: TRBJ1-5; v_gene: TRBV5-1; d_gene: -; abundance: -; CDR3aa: CASSPVGVEDQPQHF
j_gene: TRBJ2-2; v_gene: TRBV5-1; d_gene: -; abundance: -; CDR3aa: CASRTTTDTGELFF
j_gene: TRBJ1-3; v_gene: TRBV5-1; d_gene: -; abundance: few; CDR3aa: CASSSLGAGNTIYF
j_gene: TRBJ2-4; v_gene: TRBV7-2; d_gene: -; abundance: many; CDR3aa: CASSSGNIQYF
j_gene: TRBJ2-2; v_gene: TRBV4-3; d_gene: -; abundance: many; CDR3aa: CASSQEPPAGAWTGELFF
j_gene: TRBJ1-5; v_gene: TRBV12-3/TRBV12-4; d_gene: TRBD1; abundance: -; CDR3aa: CASIQTGGNQPQHF
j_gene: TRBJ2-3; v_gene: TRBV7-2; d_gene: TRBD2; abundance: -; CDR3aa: CASSPSSGVRSDTQYF
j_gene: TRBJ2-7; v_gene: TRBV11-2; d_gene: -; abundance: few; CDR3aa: CASSSSGTLHYEQYF
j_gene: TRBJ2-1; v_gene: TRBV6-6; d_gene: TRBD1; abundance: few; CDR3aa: CASGPTGAHEQFF
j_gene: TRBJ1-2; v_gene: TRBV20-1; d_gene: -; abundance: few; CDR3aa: CSARLQGLDGYTF
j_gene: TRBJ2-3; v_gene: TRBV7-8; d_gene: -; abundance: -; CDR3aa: CASSLGWGLSTDTQYF
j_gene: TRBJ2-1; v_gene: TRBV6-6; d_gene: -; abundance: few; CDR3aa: CASSPRVPSYNEQFF
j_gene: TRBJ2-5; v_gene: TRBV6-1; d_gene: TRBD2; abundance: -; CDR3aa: CASRAPGTSGGLRWETQYF
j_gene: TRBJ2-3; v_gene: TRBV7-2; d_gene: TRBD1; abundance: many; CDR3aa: CASRRTGTGGDTQYF
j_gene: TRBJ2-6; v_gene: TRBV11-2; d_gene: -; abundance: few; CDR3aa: CASSLQSGGGGANVLTF
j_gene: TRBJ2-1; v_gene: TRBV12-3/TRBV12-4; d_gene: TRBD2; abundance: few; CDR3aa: CASSGLAGGNEQFF
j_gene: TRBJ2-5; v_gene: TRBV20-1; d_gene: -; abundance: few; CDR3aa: CSARPGWGFQETQYF
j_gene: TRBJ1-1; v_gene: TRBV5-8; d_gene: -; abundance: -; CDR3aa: CASTFSDMNTEAFF
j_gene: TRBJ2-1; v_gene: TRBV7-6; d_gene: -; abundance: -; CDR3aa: CASSLEPASSYNEQFF
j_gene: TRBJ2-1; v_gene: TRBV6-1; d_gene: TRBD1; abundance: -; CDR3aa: CASSVPGQGTAEQFF
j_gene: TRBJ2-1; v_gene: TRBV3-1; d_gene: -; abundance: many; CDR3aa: CASSQAVREQFF
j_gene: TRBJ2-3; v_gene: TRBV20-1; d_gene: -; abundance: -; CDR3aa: CSADERTDTQYF
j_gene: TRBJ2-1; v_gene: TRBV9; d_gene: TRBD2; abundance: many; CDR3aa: CASSGTSGEQGLDEQFF
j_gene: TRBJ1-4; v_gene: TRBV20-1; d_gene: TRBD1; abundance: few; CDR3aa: CSAMTGVSEKLFF
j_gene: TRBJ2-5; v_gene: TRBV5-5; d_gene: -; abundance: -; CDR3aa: CASSSQPPLDETQYF
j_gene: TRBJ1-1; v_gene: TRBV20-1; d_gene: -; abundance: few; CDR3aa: CSAREGGNTEAFF
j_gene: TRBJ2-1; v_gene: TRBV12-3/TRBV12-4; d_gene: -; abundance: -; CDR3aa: CASSLGFGDREQFF
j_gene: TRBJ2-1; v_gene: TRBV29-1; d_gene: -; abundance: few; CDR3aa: CSASWNEQFF
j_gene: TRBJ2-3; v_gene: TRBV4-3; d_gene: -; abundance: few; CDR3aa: CASSQDYGAGDTQYF
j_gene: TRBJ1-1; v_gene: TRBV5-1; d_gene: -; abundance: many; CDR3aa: CASSLDGSTEAFF
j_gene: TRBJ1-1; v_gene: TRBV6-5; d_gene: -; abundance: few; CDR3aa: CASSKHWDPRRNTEAFF
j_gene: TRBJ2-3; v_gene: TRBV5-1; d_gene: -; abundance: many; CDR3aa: CASSLDLGERDTQYF
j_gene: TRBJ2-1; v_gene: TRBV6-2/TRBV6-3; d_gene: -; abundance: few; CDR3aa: CASQSRGRMNNEQFF
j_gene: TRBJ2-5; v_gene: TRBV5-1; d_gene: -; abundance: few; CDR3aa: CASSLDRVTLETQYF
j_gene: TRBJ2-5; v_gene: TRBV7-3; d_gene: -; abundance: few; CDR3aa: CASSLGYAETQYF
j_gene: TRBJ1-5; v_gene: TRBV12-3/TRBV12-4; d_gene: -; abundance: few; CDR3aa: CASSLGGNGQPQHF
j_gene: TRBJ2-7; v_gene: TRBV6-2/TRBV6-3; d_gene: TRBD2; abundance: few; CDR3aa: CASRGTSGLEQYF
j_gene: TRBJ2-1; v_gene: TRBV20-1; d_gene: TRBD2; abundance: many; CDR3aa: CSAPLAGGLLGEQFF